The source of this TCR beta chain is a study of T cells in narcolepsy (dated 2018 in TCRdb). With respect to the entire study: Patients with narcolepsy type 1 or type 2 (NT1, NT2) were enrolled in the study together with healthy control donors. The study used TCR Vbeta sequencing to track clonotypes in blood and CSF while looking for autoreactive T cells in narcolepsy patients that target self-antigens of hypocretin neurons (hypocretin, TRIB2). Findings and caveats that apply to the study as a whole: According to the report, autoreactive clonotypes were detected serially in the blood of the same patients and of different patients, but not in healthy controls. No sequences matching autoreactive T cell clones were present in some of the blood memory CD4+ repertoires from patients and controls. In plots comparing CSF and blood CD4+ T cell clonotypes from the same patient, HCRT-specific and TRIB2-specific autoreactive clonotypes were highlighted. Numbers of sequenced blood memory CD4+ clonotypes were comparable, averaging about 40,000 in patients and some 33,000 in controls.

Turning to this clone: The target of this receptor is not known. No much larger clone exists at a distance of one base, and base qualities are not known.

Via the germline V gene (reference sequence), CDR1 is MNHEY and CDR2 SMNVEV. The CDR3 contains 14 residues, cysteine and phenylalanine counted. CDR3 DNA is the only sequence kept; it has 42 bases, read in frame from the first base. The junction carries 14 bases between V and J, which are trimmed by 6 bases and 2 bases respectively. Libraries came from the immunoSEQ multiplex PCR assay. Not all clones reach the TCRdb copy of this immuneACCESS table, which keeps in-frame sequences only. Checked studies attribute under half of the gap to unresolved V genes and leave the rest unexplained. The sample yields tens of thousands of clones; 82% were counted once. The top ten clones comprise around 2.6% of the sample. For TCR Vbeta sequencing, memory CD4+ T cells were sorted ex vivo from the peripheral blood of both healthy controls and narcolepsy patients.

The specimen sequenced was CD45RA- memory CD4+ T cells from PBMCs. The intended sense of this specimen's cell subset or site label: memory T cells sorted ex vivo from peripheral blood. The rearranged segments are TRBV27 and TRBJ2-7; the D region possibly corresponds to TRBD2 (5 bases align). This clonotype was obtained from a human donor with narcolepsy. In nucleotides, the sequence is TGTGCCAGCAGAGTCCCGGGAACTGCCTACGAGCAGTACTTC. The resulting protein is CASRVPGTAYEQYF.